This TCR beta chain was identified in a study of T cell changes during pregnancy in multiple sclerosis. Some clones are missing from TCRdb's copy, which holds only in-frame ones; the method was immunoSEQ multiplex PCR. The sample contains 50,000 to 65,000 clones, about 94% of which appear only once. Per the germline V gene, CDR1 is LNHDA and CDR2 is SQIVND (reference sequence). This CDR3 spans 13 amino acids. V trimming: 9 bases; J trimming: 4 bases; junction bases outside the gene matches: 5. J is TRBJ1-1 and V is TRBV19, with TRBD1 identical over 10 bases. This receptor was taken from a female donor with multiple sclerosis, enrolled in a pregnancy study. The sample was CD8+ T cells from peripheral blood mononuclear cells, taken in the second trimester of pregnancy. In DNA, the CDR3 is TGTGCCAGCGGGGACAGGGGCGCCACTGAAGCTTTCTTT. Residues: CASGDRGATEAFF. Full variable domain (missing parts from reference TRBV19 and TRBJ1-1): DGGITQSPKYLFRKEGQNVTLSCEQNLNHDAMYWYRQDPGQGLRLIYYSQIVNDFQKGDIAEGYSVSREKKESFPLTVTSAQKNPTAFYLCASGDRGATEAFFGQGTRLTVV.